The sequence of this T cell receptor (beta chain) was determined in a study of blood T cell repertoires in COVID-19. Background on the study: Specimens from acute and convalescent COVID-19 originated in the United States, Italy and Spain.

Losses at the gene ends were 1 base for V and 3 bases for J; bases not matched to a gene: 0. The CDR3 consists of 14 residues. Per germline, CDR1 KGHSH and CDR2 LQKENI. The repertoire was sequenced with immunoSEQ multiplex PCR; TCRdb's copy has only in-frame clones and lacks some. The table includes more than 85,000 clones, roughly 85% detected once. The TCR sequence derives from a man aged 50 to 59 with active COVID-19. The chain uses TRBV18 and TRBJ2-5; 9 bases map to TRBD2. The sample taken for sequencing was peripheral blood. The CDR3 DNA sequence: TGTGCCAGCTCACCACGGACTAGCGAAGAGACCCAGTACTTC. Amino acid sequence: CASSPRTSEETQYF.